Listed below are T cell receptor beta chains from one sample, sequenced in a study of blood T cell repertoires in COVID-19. Sequenced by immunoSEQ multiplex PCR; TCRdb stores in-frame clones only, minus some. The sample has about 93,000 clones, 80% seen once. Sequenced input: peripheral blood. Every receptor here comes from a human donor in a cohort sampled during active COVID-19. CDR3s include the opening cysteine and the closing phenylalanine or tryptophan. D genes are given only for firm matches. Some rows mark clone size as missing; the rest say once, few, many or name a class of expanded clone.

D gene: TRBD1; J gene: TRBJ2-2; V gene: TRBV27; clone size: .; CDR3 DNA: TGTGCCAGCAGTTTTCTCGGGACAGGAACCGGGGAGCTGTTTTTT; CDR3 protein: CASSFLGTGTGELFF
D gene: TRBD2; J gene: TRBJ2-3; V gene: TRBV5-1; clone size: .; CDR3 DNA: TGCGCCAGCAGCATGCTAGCGGGAGAGCGGGATACGCAGTATTTT; CDR3 protein: CASSMLAGERDTQYF
D gene: .; J gene: TRBJ1-5; V gene: TRBV28; clone size: .; CDR3 DNA: TGTGCCAGCAGTTTTCGAGCGTATCAGCCCCAGCATTTT; CDR3 protein: CASSFRAYQPQHF
D gene: .; J gene: TRBJ1-2; V gene: TRBV28; clone size: .; CDR3 DNA: TGTGCCAGCCTAACCTCACAGGATTTTAACTATGGCTACACCTTC; CDR3 protein: CASLTSQDFNYGYTF
D gene: TRBD1; J gene: TRBJ1-6; V gene: TRBV5-8; clone size: .; CDR3 DNA: TGTGCCAGCATCCTCGACAGGGGGACGAGAAATTCACCCCTCCACTTT; CDR3 protein: CASILDRGTRNSPLHF
D gene: .; J gene: TRBJ1-4; V gene: TRBV6-6; clone size: .; CDR3 DNA: TGTGCCAGCAGTTACTCGAGTTCGGGGATCGGTGAAAAACTGTTTTTT; CDR3 protein: CASSYSSSGIGEKLFF
D gene: TRBD1; J gene: TRBJ1-3; V gene: TRBV30; clone size: .; CDR3 DNA: TGTGCCTGGAGGCGTACCGGGACAGGGGGGACCAAGTCTGGAAACACCATATATTTT; CDR3 protein: CAWRRTGTGGTKSGNTIYF
D gene: .; J gene: TRBJ2-1; V gene: TRBV5-1; clone size: once; CDR3 DNA: TGCGCCAGCAGCCGGGACACCTCATACAATGAGCAGTTCTTC; CDR3 protein: CASSRDTSYNEQFF
D gene: .; J gene: TRBJ2-1; V gene: TRBV13; clone size: .; CDR3 DNA: TGTGCCAGCAGCACGGGACCGAGGGCGGGAAATGAGCAGTTCTTC; CDR3 protein: CASSTGPRAGNEQFF
D gene: TRBD2; J gene: TRBJ2-2; V gene: TRBV9; clone size: .; CDR3 DNA: TGTGCCAGCAGCCCTCTAGCGGGGGGCACCGGGGAGCTGTTTTTT; CDR3 protein: CASSPLAGGTGELFF
D gene: TRBD2; J gene: TRBJ2-1; V gene: TRBV10-1; clone size: .; CDR3 DNA: TGCGCCAGCAGTGCCGGGACTAGCATCAATGAGCAGTTCTTC; CDR3 protein: CASSAGTSINEQFF
D gene: .; J gene: TRBJ2-7; V gene: TRBV11-2; clone size: .; CDR3 DNA: TGTGCCAGCAGCTTAGAAGTGGGCGCGCTCTACGAGCAGTACTTC; CDR3 protein: CASSLEVGALYEQYF
D gene: .; J gene: TRBJ1-6; V gene: TRBV2; clone size: .; CDR3 DNA: TGTGCCAGCAGGACAGGTATTCCCCTCCACTTT; CDR3 protein: CASRTGIPLHF
D gene: .; J gene: TRBJ2-7; V gene: TRBV5-1; clone size: .; CDR3 DNA: TGCGCCAGCAGCCGAGCGCCCCCCACCCGCGGGACTGTTTGGGAGCAGTACTTC; CDR3 protein: CASSRAPPTRGTVWEQYF